This is a list of T cell receptor beta chains from one sample in a study of tumor T cells in aggressive B-cell lymphoma. The method was immunoSEQ multiplex PCR; TCRdb's version includes in-frame clones alone and lacks a portion of them. The repertoire consists of roughly 3,000 clones, with around 87% occurring once and the leading ten covering roughly 19%. The sample comprised tumor tissue. These receptors were obtained from an adult with diffuse large B cell lymphoma. Each CDR3 is given with its conserved first and last residue. Only part of the rows carry a size: once, few, many, or a class if the clone is expanded.

>TRBV5-4|.|TRBJ1-1
CASSLPGGTEAFF
>TRBV10-3|.|TRBJ2-7
CAIAGSYEQYF
>TRBV25-1|.|TRBJ1-2
CASTIGTDYGYTF
>TRBV7-6|.|TRBJ2-6
CASSLGTGPLTGANVLTF
>TRBV4-3|.|TRBJ1-3
CASSQDRQVHRNTIYF
>TRBV11-1|.|TRBJ2-3
CASSDGDRDRTDTQYF
>TRBV5-1|.|TRBJ2-2
CASSLVSGGMLGELFF
>TRBV7-2|.|TRBJ2-5
CASSPGGQETQYF
>TRBV5-4|.|TRBJ2-2
CASSRSGTGFSGELFF
>TRBV19|once|TRBJ1-1
CASSPDRVASEAFF
>TRBV29-1|.|TRBJ2-2
CSVVGDRGFSGELFF
>TRBV7-8|.|TRBJ1-5
CASSPWGQNSNQPQHF
>TRBV5-1|.|TRBJ2-7
CASSTHSGGDYEQYF
>TRBV7-3|.|TRBJ2-1
CASSLSGEYNEQFF
>TRBV25-1|.|TRBJ1-2
CASSESGRATGYTF
>TRBV19|once|TRBJ2-2
CASNQRGQGGELFF
>TRBV7-2|.|TRBJ2-7
CASSQGQPEDYYEQYF
>TRBV27|.|TRBJ2-1
CASSPTGTGSNEQFF
>TRBV4-1|.|TRBJ2-7
CASSPPGATSYEQYF
>TRBV11-2|.|TRBJ2-1
CASNLTGTVGEQFF
>TRBV5-1|.|TRBJ2-5
CASSSGGTQYF
>TRBV19|.|TRBJ1-3
CASRLDRASGNTIYF
>TRBV10-3|few|TRBJ1-5
CAASGAPLEGNQPQHF
>TRBV18|.|TRBJ1-5
CASSPRGEGAPGNQPQHF
>TRBV5-6|.|.
CASSSLGTSETYEQYF
>TRBV27|.|TRBJ2-3
CASSLFYLGIGDSTSTDTQYF
>TRBV7-2|.|TRBJ1-2
CASSLRAGEGGYTF
>TRBV27|.|TRBJ1-2
CASRLESTGGYYGYTF
>TRBV4-2|.|TRBJ2-2
CASSQGTSGSGGELFF
>TRBV4-3|.|TRBJ1-2
CASSPVGANYGYTF
>TRBV18|once|TRBJ1-3
CASSRTGTGGPRAIYF
>TRBV4-1|.|TRBJ1-1
CASSQEGQGNTEAFF
>TRBV5-6|.|TRBJ1-1
CASSLDRGRLMNTEAFF
>TRBV15|few|TRBJ2-5
CATSRGQGVKTQYF
>TRBV4-3|.|TRBJ1-1
CASSQARTLMNTEAFF
>TRBV27|.|TRBJ1-1
CASSLAAGNTEAFF
>TRBV4-1|.|TRBJ2-3
CASSQRADTDTQYF
>TRBV7-8|.|TRBJ1-1
CASSLSKQINTEAFF
>TRBV11-1|.|TRBJ2-1
CASSPHRGALNNEQFF
>TRBV9|.|TRBJ1-1
CASRARTGTGRTEAFF
>TRBV4-1|.|TRBJ1-5
CASSQIGGLSNQPQHF
>TRBV6-4|.|TRBJ1-1
CASSVTENTEAFF
>TRBV11-1|.|TRBJ1-6
CASSLLAQGGSPLHF
>TRBV19|.|TRBJ1-1
CASSDPGEANVRGTEAFF
>TRBV2|.|TRBJ2-1
CASSEYSYNEQFF
>TRBV7-9|.|TRBJ2-1
CASSQDTNYNEQFF
>TRBV28|.|TRBJ1-4
CASNNPFEKLFF
>TRBV14|.|TRBJ1-4
CASSQRTGTGNEKLFF